The entry that follows covers one TCR beta chain sequence. As the CDR3 is not closed by the conserved phenylalanine or tryptophan, this likely results from a read error. Germline V CDR1 and CDR2: LGHNA, YSLEER. Trimming pared 0 bases from V and 0 bases from J, leaving 17 bases between. CDR3 length: 18 residues. The data derive from a study of shared T cell receptors in the human thymus. Assay used: immunoSEQ multiplex PCR; TCRdb lists only in-frame clones, some missing. The sample gives over 60,000 clones, about 95% of which show up once; around 0.035% is in the top ten. V gene TRBV4-3 combines with J gene TRBJ1-2; weak D call: TRBD1 (5 bases). The sequence came from a human donor. Sequences were obtained from thymocytes. The CDR3 DNA sequence: TGCGCCAGCAGCCAAGATCGGGGCAAGTACTCCGCTAACTATGGCTACACCCTC. Translating gives CASSQDRGKYSANYGYTL.